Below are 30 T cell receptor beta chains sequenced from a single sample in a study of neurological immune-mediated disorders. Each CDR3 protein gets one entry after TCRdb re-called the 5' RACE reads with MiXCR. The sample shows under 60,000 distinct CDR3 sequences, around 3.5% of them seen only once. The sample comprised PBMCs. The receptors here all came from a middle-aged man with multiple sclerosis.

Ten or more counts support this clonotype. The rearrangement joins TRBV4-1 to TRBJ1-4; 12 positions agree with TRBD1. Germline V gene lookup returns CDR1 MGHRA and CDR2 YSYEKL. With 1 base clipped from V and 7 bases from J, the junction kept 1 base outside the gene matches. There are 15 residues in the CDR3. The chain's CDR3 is CASSQGGQGAEKLFF. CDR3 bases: TGCGCCAGCAGCCAAGGGGGACAGGGGGCTGAAAAACTGTTTTTT.

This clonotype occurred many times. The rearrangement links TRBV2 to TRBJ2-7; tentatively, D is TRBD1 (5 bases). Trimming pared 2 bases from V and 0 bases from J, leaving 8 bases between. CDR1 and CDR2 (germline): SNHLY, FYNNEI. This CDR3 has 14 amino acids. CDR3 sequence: CASSEQGNSYEQYF. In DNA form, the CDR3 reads TGTGCCAGCAGTGAACAGGGAAACTCCTACGAGCAGTACTTC. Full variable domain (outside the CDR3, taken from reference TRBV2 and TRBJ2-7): EPEVTQTPSHQVTQMGQEVILRCVPISNHLYFYWYRQILGQKVEFLVSFYNNEISEKSEIFDDQFSVERPDGSNFTLKIRSTKLEDSAMYFCASSEQGNSYEQYFGPGTRLTVT.

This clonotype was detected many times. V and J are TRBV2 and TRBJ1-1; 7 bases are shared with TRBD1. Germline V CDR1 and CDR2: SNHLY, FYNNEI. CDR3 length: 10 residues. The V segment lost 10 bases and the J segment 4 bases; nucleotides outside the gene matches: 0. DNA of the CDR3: TGTGCCACAGGGGGCACTGAAGCTTTCTTT. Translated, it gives CATGGTEAFF. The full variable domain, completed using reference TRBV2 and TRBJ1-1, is EPEVTQTPSHQVTQMGQEVILRCVPISNHLYFYWYRQILGQKVEFLVSFYNNEISEKSEIFDDQFSVERPDGSNFTLKIRSTKLEDSAMYFCATGGTEAFFGQGTRLTVV.

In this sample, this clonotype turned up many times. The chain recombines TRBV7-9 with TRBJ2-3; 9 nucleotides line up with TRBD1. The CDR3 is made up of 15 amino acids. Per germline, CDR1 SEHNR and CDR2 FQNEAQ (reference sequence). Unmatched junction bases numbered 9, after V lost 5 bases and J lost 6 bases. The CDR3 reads CASSPGQGIQDTQYF. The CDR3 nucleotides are TGTGCCAGCAGCCCCGGACAGGGGATTCAGGATACGCAGTATTTT.

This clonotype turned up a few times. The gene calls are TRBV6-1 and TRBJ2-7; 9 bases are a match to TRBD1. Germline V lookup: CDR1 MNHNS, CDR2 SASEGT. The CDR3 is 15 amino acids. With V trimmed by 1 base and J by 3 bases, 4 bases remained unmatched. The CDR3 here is CASSEGETGGYEQYF. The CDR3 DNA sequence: TGTGCCAGCAGTGAAGGAGAGACAGGGGGCTACGAGCAGTACTTC.

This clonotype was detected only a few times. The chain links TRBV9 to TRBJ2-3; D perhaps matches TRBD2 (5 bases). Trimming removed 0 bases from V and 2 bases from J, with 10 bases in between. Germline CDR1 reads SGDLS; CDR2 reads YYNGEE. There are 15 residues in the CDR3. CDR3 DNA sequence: TGTGCCAGCAGCGTAGGTCCGGGGTCCACAGATACGCAGTATTTT. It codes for CASSVGPGSTDTQYF.

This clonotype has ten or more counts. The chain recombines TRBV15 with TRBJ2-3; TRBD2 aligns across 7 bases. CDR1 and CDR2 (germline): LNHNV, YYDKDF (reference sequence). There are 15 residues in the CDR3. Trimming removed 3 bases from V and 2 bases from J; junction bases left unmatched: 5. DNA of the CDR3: TGTGCCACCAGCAGTGGGACTATCCCCACAGATACGCAGTATTTT. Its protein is CATSSGTIPTDTQYF. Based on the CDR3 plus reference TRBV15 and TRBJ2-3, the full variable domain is DAMVIQNPRYQVTQFGKPVTLSCSQTLNHNVMYWYQQKSSQAPKLLFHYYDKDFNNEADTPDNFQSRRPNTSFCFLDIRSPGLGDTAMYLCATSSGTIPTDTQYFGPGTRLTVL.

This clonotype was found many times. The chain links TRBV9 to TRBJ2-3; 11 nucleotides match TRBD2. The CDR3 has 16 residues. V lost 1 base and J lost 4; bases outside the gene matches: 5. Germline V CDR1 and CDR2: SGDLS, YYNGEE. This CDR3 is CASSVLAGGPADTQYF. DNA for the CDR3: TGTGCCAGCAGCGTACTAGCGGGGGGTCCGGCAGATACGCAGTATTTT.

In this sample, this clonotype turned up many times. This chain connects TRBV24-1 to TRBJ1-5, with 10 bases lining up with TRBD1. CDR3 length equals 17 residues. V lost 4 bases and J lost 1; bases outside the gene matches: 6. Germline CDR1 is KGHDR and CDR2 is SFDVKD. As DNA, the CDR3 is TGTGCCACCAGTGACCGGACAGGGGGTGCAAGCAATCAGCCCCAGCATTTT. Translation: CATSDRTGGASNQPQHF.

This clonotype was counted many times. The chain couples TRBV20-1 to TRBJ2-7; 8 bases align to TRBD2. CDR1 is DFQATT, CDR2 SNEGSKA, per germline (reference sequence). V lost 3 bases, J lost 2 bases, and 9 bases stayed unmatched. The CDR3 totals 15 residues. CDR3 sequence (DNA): TGCAGTGCTAGCCCCGGGGTAGCGGGGACCTACGAGCAGTACTTC. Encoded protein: CSASPGVAGTYEQYF.

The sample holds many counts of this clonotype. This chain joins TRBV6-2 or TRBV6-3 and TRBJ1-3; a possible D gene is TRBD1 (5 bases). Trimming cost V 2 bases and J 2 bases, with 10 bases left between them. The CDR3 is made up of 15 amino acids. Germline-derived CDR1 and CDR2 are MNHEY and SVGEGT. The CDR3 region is CASSYQGLTGNTIYF. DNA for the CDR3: TGTGCCAGCAGTTACCAGGGTTTGACTGGAAACACCATATATTTT.

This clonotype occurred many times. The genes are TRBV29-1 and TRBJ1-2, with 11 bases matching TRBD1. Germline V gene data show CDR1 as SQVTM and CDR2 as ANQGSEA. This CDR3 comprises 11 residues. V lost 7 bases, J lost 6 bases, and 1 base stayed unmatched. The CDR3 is CSGDRGNGYTF. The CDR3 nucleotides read TGCAGCGGGGACAGGGGGAATGGCTACACCTTC.

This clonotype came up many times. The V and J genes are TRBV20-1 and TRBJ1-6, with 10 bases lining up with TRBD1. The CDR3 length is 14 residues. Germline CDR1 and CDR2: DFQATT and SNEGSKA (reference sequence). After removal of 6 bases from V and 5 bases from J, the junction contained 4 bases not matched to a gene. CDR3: CSASGQGNNSPLHF. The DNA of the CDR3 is TGCAGTGCATCGGGACAGGGGAATAATTCACCCCTCCACTTT.

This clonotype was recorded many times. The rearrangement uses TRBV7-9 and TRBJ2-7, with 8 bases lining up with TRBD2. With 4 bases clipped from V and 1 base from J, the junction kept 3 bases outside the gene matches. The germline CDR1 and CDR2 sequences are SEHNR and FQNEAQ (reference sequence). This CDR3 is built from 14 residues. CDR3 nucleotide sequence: TGTGCCAGCAGCTCGGGACTAGTTTCCTACGAGCAGTACTTC. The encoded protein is CASSSGLVSYEQYF.

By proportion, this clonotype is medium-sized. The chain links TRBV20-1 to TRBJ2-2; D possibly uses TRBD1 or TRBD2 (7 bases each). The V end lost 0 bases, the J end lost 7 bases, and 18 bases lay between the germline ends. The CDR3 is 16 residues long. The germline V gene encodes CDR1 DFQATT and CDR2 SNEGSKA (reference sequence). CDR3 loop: CSARDPRQGEGGELFF. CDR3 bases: TGCAGTGCTAGAGACCCGCGGCAGGGGGAGGGCGGGGAGCTGTTTTTT.

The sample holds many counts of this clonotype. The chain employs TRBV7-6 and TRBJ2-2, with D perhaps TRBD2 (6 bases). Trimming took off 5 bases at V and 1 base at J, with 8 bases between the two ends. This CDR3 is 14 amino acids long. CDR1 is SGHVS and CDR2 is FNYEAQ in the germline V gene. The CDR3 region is CASSPGVNTGELFF. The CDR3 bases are TGTGCCAGCAGCCCGGGGGTGAACACCGGGGAGCTGTTTTTT.

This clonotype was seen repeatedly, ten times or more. CDR3 in amino acids: CASSPQGRVGTEAFF. The CDR3 DNA reads TGTGCCAGCAGTCCCCAAGGGAGGGTGGGCACTGAAGCTTTCTTT. V gene TRBV6-5 combines with J gene TRBJ1-1; D not resolved. CDR3 length equals 15 residues. Trimming left V 5 bases short and J 4 bases short, with 17 bases between. Per germline, CDR1 MNHEY and CDR2 SVGAGI.

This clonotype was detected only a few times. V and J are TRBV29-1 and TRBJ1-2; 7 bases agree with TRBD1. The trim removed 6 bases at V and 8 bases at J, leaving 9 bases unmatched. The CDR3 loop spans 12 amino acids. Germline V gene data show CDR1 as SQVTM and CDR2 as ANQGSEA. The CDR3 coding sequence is TGCAGCGTGGATGAAAGGGGGCGCGGCTACACCTTC. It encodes CSVDERGRGYTF.

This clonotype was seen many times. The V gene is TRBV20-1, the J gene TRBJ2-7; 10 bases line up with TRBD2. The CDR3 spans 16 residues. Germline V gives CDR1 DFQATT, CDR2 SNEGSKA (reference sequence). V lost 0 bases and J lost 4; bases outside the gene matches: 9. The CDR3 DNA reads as TGCAGTGCTAGAGATCAGGAGAAAGCGGGGGGGTACGAGCAGTACTTC. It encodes CSARDQEKAGGYEQYF.

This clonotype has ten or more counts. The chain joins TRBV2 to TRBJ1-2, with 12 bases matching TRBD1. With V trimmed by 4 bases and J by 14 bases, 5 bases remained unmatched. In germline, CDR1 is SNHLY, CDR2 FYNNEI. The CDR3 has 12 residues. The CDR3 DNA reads TGTGCCAGCAGTGGGGACAGGGGGCTTTGGACCTTC. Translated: CASSGDRGLWTF.

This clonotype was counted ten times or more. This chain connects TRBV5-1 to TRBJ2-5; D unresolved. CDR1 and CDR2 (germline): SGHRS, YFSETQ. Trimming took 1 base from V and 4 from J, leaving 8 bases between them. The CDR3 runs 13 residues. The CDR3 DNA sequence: TGCGCCAGCAGCTTGCGGCGAAGAGAGACCCAGTACTTC. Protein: CASSLRRRETQYF.

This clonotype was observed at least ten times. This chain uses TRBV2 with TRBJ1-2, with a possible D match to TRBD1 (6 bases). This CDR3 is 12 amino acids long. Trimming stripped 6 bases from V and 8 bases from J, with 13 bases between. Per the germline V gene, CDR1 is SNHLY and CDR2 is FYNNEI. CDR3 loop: CASRDDGGGYTF. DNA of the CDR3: TGTGCCAGCAGGGACGACGGGGGCGGCTACACCTTC.

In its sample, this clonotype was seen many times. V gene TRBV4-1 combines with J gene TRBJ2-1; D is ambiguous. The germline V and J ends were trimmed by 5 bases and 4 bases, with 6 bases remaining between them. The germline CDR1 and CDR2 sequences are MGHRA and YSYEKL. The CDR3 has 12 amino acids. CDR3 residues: CASSSPYNEQFF. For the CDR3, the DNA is TGCGCCAGCAGCTCGCCTTACAATGAGCAGTTCTTC.

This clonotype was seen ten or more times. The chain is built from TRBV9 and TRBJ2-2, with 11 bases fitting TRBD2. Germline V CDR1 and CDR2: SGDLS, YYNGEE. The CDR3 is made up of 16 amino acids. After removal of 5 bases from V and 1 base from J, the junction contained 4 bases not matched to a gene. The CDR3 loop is CASRDLAGGNTGELFF. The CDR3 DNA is TGTGCCAGCAGGGATCTAGCGGGGGGGAACACCGGGGAGCTGTTTTTT.

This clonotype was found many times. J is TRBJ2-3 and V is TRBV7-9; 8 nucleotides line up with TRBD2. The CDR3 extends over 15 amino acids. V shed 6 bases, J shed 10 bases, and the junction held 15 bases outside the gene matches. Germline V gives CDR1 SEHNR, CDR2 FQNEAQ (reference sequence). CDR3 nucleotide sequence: TGTGCCAGCAGTCCGGGACTAGACGGGACTCCTGCGCAGTATTTT. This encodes CASSPGLDGTPAQYF.

The CDR3 here is CASRASSYEQYF. The CDR3 nucleotides read TGCGCCAGCAGGGCGAGCTCCTACGAGCAGTACTTC. V is TRBV5-1 and J is TRBJ2-7; D uncertain. Germline V gene lookup returns CDR1 SGHRS and CDR2 YFSETQ. V gave up 5 bases and J gave up 0 bases, with 6 bases separating them. There are 12 residues in the CDR3. The full variable domain, its missing parts supplied by reference TRBV5-1 and TRBJ2-7, is KAGVTQTPRYLIKTRGQQVTLSCSPISGHRSVSWYQQTPGQGLQFLFEYFSETQRNKGNFPGRFSGRQFSNSRSEMNVSTLELGDSALYLCASRASSYEQYFGPGTRLTVT.

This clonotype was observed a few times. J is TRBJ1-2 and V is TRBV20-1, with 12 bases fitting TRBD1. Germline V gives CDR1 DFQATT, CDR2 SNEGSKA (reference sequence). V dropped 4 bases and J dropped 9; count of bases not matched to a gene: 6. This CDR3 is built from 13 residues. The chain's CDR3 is CSATGTGGIRYTF. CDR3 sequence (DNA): TGCAGTGCTACCGGGACAGGGGGCATTCGCTACACCTTC.

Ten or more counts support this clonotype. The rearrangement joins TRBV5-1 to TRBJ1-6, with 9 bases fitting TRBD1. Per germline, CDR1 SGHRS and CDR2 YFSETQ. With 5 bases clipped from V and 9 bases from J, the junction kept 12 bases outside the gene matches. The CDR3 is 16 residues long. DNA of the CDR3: TGCGCCAGCAGTCCGCAACCACAGGGGGCAGGTTCACCCCTCCACTTT. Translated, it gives CASSPQPQGAGSPLHF.

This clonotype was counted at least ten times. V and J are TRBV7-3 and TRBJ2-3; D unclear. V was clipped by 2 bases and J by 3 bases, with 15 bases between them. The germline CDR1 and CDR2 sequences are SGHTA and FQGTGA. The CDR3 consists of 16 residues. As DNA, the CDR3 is TGTGCCAGCAGCTTACCGCTCCCCACTACAACAGATACGCAGTATTTT. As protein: CASSLPLPTTTDTQYF.

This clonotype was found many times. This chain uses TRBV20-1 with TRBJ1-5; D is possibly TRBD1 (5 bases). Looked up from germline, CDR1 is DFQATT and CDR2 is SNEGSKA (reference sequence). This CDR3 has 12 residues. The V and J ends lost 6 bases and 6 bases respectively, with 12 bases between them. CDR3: CSAKEGSQPQHF. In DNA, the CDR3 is TGCAGTGCAAAAGAGGGGAGTCAGCCCCAGCATTTT.